The 32 T cell receptor beta chains listed next were all sequenced from one sample in a study of PD-1 blockade in classical Hodgkin lymphoma. The method was immunoSEQ multiplex PCR; TCRdb's version includes in-frame clones alone and lacks a portion of them. The sample comprises tens of thousands of clones, approximately 91% of which are singletons, and roughly a fifth rests with the top ten. Relapse after autologous stem cell transplantation occurred in every patient, and brentuximab vedotin exposure varied. Sequenced here: peripheral blood mononuclear cells (PBMCs), sampled at baseline. The origin of the receptors is a human donor with classical Hodgkin lymphoma.

This chain links TRBV6-5 with TRBJ2-3; perhaps TRBD2 as D (5 bases). Germline V gene lookup returns CDR1 MNHEY and CDR2 SVGAGI. The germline V and J ends were trimmed by 5 bases and 0 bases, with 9 bases remaining between them. The CDR3 is made up of 14 amino acids. CDR3 sequence (DNA): TGTGCCAGCAGTCGGACTTCTAGCACAGATACGCAGTATTTT. It encodes CASSRTSSTDTQYF.

The V call is TRBV5-6, the J call TRBJ2-3; D remains ambiguous. The germline gives CDR1 SGHDT, CDR2 YYEEEE. V lost 1 base, J lost 6 bases, and 18 bases lay in between. There are 16 residues in the CDR3. CDR3 bases: TGTGCCAGCAGCTTGTATGTAGGAACGCTGGCGGATACGCAGTATTTT. It specifies CASSLYVGTLADTQYF.

The chain is built from TRBV9 and TRBJ2-1; weak D call: TRBD1 (5 bases). Trimming removed 0 bases at V and 2 bases at J, with 9 bases between. CDR3 length: 15 amino acids. The V gene's germline CDR1 is SGDLS and CDR2 YYNGEE. The CDR3 region has the DNA TGTGCCAGCAGCGTAGCTGGGGCGGCCTACAATGAGCAGTTCTTC. It yields the protein CASSVAGAAYNEQFF.

This clone was detected many times. The chain uses TRBV14 and TRBJ2-3, with D possibly being TRBD1 (5 bases). CDR3 length: 12 amino acids. Germline CDR1 is SGHDN and CDR2 is FVKESK. The ends were cut back, 1 base at V and 15 bases at J, with 14 bases in the middle. CDR3 nucleotide sequence: TGTGCCAGCAGCCAAGTAAGGCAGGGATTATATTTT. Translated, it gives CASSQVRQGLYF.

The chain carries TRBV5-5 and TRBJ1-1, with unresolved D. V dropped 1 base and J dropped 1 base, with 5 bases sitting between them. The CDR3 spans 13 residues. Germline V gene data show CDR1 as SGHKS and CDR2 as YYEKEE (reference sequence). CDR3 sequence: CASSLPGNTEAFF. The CDR3 bases are TGTGCCAGCAGCTTGCCAGGGAACACTGAAGCTTTCTTT.

J is TRBJ2-6 and V is TRBV5-6; no firm D call. Germline assignment: CDR1 SGHDT and CDR2 YYEEEE. The CDR3 has 15 amino acids. Trimming stripped 1 base from V and 0 bases from J, with 5 bases between. The CDR3 bases are TGTGCCAGCAGCTTGAGCCCCTCTGGGGCCAACGTCCTGACTTTC. Translating gives CASSLSPSGANVLTF.

This clone was observed once. The chain links TRBV28 to TRBJ2-3, with 9 bases fitting TRBD1. Germline CDR1 and CDR2: MDHEN and SYDVKM. V shed 7 bases, J shed 3 bases, and the junction held 2 bases outside the gene matches. The length of the CDR3 is 13 residues. Here the CDR3 DNA reads TGTGCCAGCAACGACAGGGGGACAGATACGCAGTATTTT. It codes for CASNDRGTDTQYF. Full variable domain (rest looked up from reference TRBV28 and TRBJ2-3): DVKVTQSSRYLVKRTGEKVFLECVQDMDHENMFWYRQDPGLGLRLIYFSYDVKMKEKGDIPEGYSVSREKKERFSLILESASTNQTSMYLCASNDRGTDTQYFGPGTRLTVL.

The chain employs TRBV11-2 and TRBJ2-7; D is uncertain. V lost 6 bases and J lost 2, with 8 bases in between. From germline, CDR1 is SGHAT and CDR2 FQNNGV. The CDR3 is made up of 12 amino acids. The CDR3 region is CASRRDTYEQYF. The CDR3 bases are TGTGCCAGCAGGAGAGATACCTACGAGCAGTACTTC.

The V gene is TRBV27, the J gene TRBJ2-7; 9 bases are shared with TRBD1. V trimming: 4 bases; J trimming: 7 bases; junction bases outside the gene matches: 5. This CDR3 is 13 amino acids long. Per the germline V gene, CDR1 is MNHEY and CDR2 is SMNVEV (reference sequence). The CDR3 bases are TGTGCCAGCAGTTCGGGACAGGGTGGAGAGCAGTACTTC. Translated, it gives CASSSGQGGEQYF.

The chain uses TRBV19 and TRBJ2-7; D might be TRBD2 (5 bases). The V gene's germline CDR1 is LNHDA and CDR2 SQIVND (reference sequence). Trimming cost V 2 bases and J 2 bases, with 10 bases left between them. This CDR3 is 14 amino acids long. The CDR3 DNA reads as TGTGCCAGTAGTATAAATCGGGGTACCTACGAGCAGTACTTC. Translated, it gives CASSINRGTYEQYF.

The J gene is TRBJ2-7, the V gene TRBV4-1; no firm D call. This CDR3 is built from 13 residues. V was cut by 3 bases and J by 4 bases, with 10 bases left in between. Germline V gene sequence: CDR1 MGHRA, CDR2 YSYEKL. The CDR3 sequence: CASSQNQFYEQYF. Written as DNA, the CDR3 is TGCGCCAGCAGCCAGAACCAGTTTTACGAGCAGTACTTC.

This clone occurred once. The rearrangement joins TRBV28 to TRBJ2-7, with TRBD2 matching 11 bases. This CDR3 is 13 amino acids long. Losses at the gene ends were 10 bases for V and 2 bases for J; bases not matched to a gene: 4. Looked up from germline, CDR1 is MDHEN and CDR2 is SYDVKM. The CDR3 spells CATLAGGAYEQYF. For the CDR3, the DNA is TGTGCCACCTTAGCGGGAGGGGCCTACGAGCAGTACTTC.

The V gene is TRBV7-2, the J gene TRBJ2-7; 8 nucleotides agree with TRBD1. Germline V lookup: CDR1 SGHTA, CDR2 FQGNSA. The trim removed 3 bases at V and 6 bases at J, leaving 7 bases unmatched. The CDR3 loop spans 14 amino acids. CDR3 in amino acids: CASSFRTGNSEQYF. The DNA of the CDR3 is TGTGCCAGCAGCTTCCGGACAGGGAACAGCGAGCAGTACTTC.

The chain joins TRBV7-9 to TRBJ2-5; perhaps TRBD1 as D (5 bases). Germline CDR1 and CDR2: SEHNR and FQNEAQ (reference sequence). Trimming pared 5 bases from V and 9 bases from J, leaving 10 bases between. The CDR3 is 11 amino acids. CDR3: CASSQEGAQYF. The CDR3 DNA follows: TGTGCCAGCAGCCAAGAAGGGGCCCAGTACTTC. Using reference TRBV7-9 and TRBJ2-5 for the parts outside the CDR3, the full variable domain is DTGVSQNPRHKITKRGQNVTFRCDPISEHNRLYWYRQTLGQGPEFLTYFQNEAQLEKSRLLSDRFSAERPKGSFSTLEIQRTEQGDSAMYLCASSQEGAQYFGPGTRLLVL.

The chain has TRBV27 and TRBJ1-1, with TRBD1 matching over 7 bases. The junction had 6 bases not matched to a gene; V was cut back by 5 bases and J by 6 bases. The germline V gene encodes CDR1 MNHEY and CDR2 SMNVEV (reference sequence). This CDR3 has 13 residues. CDR3 sequence: CASSRQGFAEAFF. The CDR3, as DNA: TGTGCCAGCAGTAGACAGGGATTCGCTGAAGCTTTCTTT.

This clone occurred once. This chain uses TRBV18 with TRBJ2-6; possibly TRBD1 for D (5 bases). CDR1 and CDR2 (germline): KGHSH, LQKENI. There are 16 residues in the CDR3. Trimming cost V 3 bases and J 4 bases, with 13 bases left between them. The CDR3 nucleotides are TGTGCCAGCTCACCGATGGGGCCCGGAGGGGCCAACGTCCTGACTTTC. Translating gives CASSPMGPGGANVLTF.

This chain joins TRBV11-2 and TRBJ2-1; no clear D. Germline CDR1 and CDR2: SGHAT and FQNNGV. The CDR3 is made up of 13 amino acids. Trimming removed 5 bases from V and 7 bases from J, with 12 bases in between. The DNA for the CDR3 is TGTGCCAGCAGCGACAACCGGGCTAATGAGCAGTTCTTC. It encodes CASSDNRANEQFF. Together with reference TRBV11-2 and TRBJ2-1, the CDR3 gives the full variable domain: EAGVAQSPRYKIIEKRQSVAFWCNPISGHATLYWYQQILGQGPKLLIQFQNNGVVDDSQLPKDRFSAERLKGVDSTLKIQPAKLEDSAVYLCASSDNRANEQFFGPGTRLTVL.

CDR3 residues: CASKGGLGKNYGYTF. The CDR3 region has the DNA TGTGCCAGTAAGGGGGGGCTGGGGAAGAACTATGGCTACACCTTC. The V call is TRBV6-5, the J call TRBJ1-2; D perhaps matches TRBD1 (6 bases). With 9 bases removed from V and 2 bases from J, the gap between germline ends came to 19 bases. The length of the CDR3 is 15 residues. Germline CDR1 reads MNHEY; CDR2 reads SVGAGI.

This rearrangement joins TRBV10-3 to TRBJ1-2, with D perhaps matching TRBD1 (5 bases). The germline V gene has CDR1 ENHRY and CDR2 SYGVKD. The CDR3 extends over 15 amino acids. V was shortened by 3 bases and J by 4 bases, with 15 bases between the two germline ends. The CDR3 nucleotides are TGTGCCATCAGTGACGGGGGGAAGAAAGGCTATGGCTACACCTTC. Protein sequence: CAISDGGKKGYGYTF.

In this sample, this clone turned up once. The V gene is TRBV6-4, the J gene TRBJ2-2; the D is unclear. The CDR3 contains 14 residues. V lost 4 bases to trimming and J lost 0 bases, with 6 bases between them. Germline V gene sequence: CDR1 MRHNA, CDR2 SNTAGT. CDR3 in amino acids: CASSVEPNTGELFF. The CDR3, as DNA: TGTGCCAGCAGTGTGGAACCGAACACCGGGGAGCTGTTTTTT.

This clone is a singleton in its sample. The V gene is TRBV28, the J gene TRBJ2-5; D may match TRBD1 or TRBD2 (5 bases each). V shed 6 bases and J shed 5 bases, with 16 bases lying between them. CDR1 MDHEN and CDR2 SYDVKM come from the germline V gene. The CDR3 loop spans 14 amino acids. CDR3 DNA: TGTGCCAGCAGGCCGGAGAGGGGAATGGAGACCCAGTACTTC. It is translated as CASRPERGMETQYF.

V usage is TRBV19 and J usage is TRBJ2-5, with 8 bases lining up with TRBD1. J was trimmed by 4 bases and V by 6 bases; bases with no gene match: 13. The CDR3 sequence is 16 residues long. Germline V lookup: CDR1 LNHDA, CDR2 SQIVND (reference sequence). CDR3 in DNA: TGTGCCAGTAGGGCTCAGGGGGCTAGGCTGGGAGAGACCCAGTACTTC. The encoded protein is CASRAQGARLGETQYF.

In this sample, this clone turned up once. This rearrangement joins TRBV27 to TRBJ1-1; D gene ambiguous. Trimming cost V 3 bases and J 7 bases, with 18 bases left between them. Germline V gene data show CDR1 as MNHEY and CDR2 as SMNVEV (reference sequence). The CDR3 has 15 residues. The DNA for the CDR3 is TGTGCCAGCAGTTTCATCACATCCGTGCCTTTTGAAGCTTTCTTT. It encodes CASSFITSVPFEAFF.

This chain links TRBV28 with TRBJ2-3; 7 nucleotides align to TRBD2. Trimming at V came to 5 bases and at J to 2 bases, leaving 7 bases not matched to a gene. The CDR3 spans 15 residues. Germline V gene lookup returns CDR1 MDHEN and CDR2 SYDVKM. The DNA for the CDR3 is TGTGCCAGCAGTCGGGGGGAGCGGGACACAGATACGCAGTATTTT. As protein: CASSRGERDTDTQYF.

V usage is TRBV29-1 and J usage is TRBJ2-5; 8 bases align to TRBD1. The J call may not be correct, given that the DNA end is closer to TRBJ2-7. Germline values: CDR1 SQVTM, CDR2 ANQGSEA. CDR3 size: 12 residues. As DNA, the CDR3 is TGCAGCGTTGGACAGGGGATGAACGAGCAGTACTTC. Its translation is CSVGQGMNEQYF.

The chain joins TRBV28 to TRBJ1-1, with a tentative D call TRBD1 (5 bases). Trimming removed 6 bases from V and 0 bases from J, with 11 bases in between. CDR1 is MDHEN, CDR2 SYDVKM, per germline. The CDR3 sequence is 14 residues long. In DNA form, the CDR3 reads TGTGCCAGCAGGAGGTGGGGCTTGAACACTGAAGCTTTCTTT. Translated, it gives CASRRWGLNTEAFF. The full variable domain, rest sourced from reference TRBV28 and TRBJ1-1, is DVKVTQSSRYLVKRTGEKVFLECVQDMDHENMFWYRQDPGLGLRLIYFSYDVKMKEKGDIPEGYSVSREKKERFSLILESASTNQTSMYLCASRRWGLNTEAFFGQGTRLTVV.

This chain links TRBV29-1 with TRBJ1-1, with D possibly TRBD1 on 6 matching bases. This CDR3 has 13 amino acids. The ends were cut back, 4 bases at V and 1 base at J, with 10 bases in the middle. Germline V gene sequence: CDR1 SQVTM, CDR2 ANQGSEA. CDR3 bases: TGCAGCGTTGTCGTGGGACAGAACACTGAAGCTTTCTTT. Encoded protein: CSVVVGQNTEAFF. The variable domain in full, completed from reference TRBV29-1 and TRBJ1-1, reads SAVISQKPSRDICQRGTSLTIQCQVDSQVTMMFWYRQQPGQSLTLIATANQGSEATYESGFVIDKFPISRPNLTFSTLTVSNMSPEDSSIYLCSVVVGQNTEAFFGQGTRLTVV.

The chain uses TRBV10-1 and TRBJ1-1, with TRBD1 matching 7 bases. Germline-derived CDR1 and CDR2 are WNHNN and SYGVQD (reference sequence). J was trimmed by 3 bases and V by 6 bases; bases with no gene match: 7. The CDR3 sequence is 14 residues long. CDR3 DNA: TGCGCCAGCAGCACAGGGGTTCAGGACACTGAAGCTTTCTTT. This sequence encodes CASSTGVQDTEAFF.

A word on this clone: Other DNA sequences from this sample encode an identical CDR3 as well. The chain links TRBV2 to TRBJ1-5, with 7 bases lining up with TRBD1. CDR3 length: 13 residues. Germline V CDR1 and CDR2: SNHLY, FYNNEI. With V trimmed by 8 bases and J by 0 bases, 1 base remained unmatched. CDR3 sequence reads: CASGTDSNQPQHF. For the CDR3, the DNA is TGTGCCAGCGGGACAGATAGCAATCAGCCCCAGCATTTT.

The genes are TRBV5-1 and TRBJ2-5; 7 nucleotides line up with TRBD1. Germline CDR1 is SGHRS and CDR2 is YFSETQ. Unmatched junction bases numbered 8, after V lost 1 base and J lost 2 bases. CDR3 size: 16 residues. In DNA, the CDR3 is TGCGCCAGCAGCTTGAAGGGGGCCGGGGAGCAAGAGACCCAGTACTTC. Translation: CASSLKGAGEQETQYF. The full variable domain, its missing parts supplied by reference TRBV5-1 and TRBJ2-5, is KAGVTQTPRYLIKTRGQQVTLSCSPISGHRSVSWYQQTPGQGLQFLFEYFSETQRNKGNFPGRFSGRQFSNSRSEMNVSTLELGDSALYLCASSLKGAGEQETQYFGPGTRLLVL.

The V call is TRBV5-4, the J call TRBJ1-1, with a weak D call TRBD1 (6 bases). Germline V gene lookup returns CDR1 SGHNT and CDR2 YYREEE (reference sequence). V lost 0 bases and J lost 1, with 13 bases in between. The CDR3 extends over 16 amino acids. The CDR3 DNA reads as TGTGCCAGCAGCTTGGGGGGGGCTTCAGCGAACACTGAAGCTTTCTTT. Amino acids: CASSLGGASANTEAFF.

The V gene is TRBV6-5, the J gene TRBJ2-7; 7 positions match TRBD1. Germline CDR1 reads MNHEY; CDR2 reads SVGAGI. CDR3 length: 14 residues. J lost 1 base, V lost 6 bases, and 6 bases had no gene match. As DNA, the CDR3 is TGTGCCAGCAGCGACGGGACAGCTTCCTACGAGCAGTACTTC. This codes for CASSDGTASYEQYF.